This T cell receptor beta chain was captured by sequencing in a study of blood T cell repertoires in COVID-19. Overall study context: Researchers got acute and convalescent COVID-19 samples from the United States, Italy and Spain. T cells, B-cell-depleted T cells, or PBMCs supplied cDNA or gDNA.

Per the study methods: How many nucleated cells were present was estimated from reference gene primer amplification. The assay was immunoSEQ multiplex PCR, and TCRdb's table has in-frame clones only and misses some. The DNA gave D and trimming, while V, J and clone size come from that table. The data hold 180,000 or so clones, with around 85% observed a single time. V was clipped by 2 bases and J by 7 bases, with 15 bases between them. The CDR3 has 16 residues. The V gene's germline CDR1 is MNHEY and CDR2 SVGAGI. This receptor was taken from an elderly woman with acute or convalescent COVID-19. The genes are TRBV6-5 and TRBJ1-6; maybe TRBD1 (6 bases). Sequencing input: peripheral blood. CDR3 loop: CASSYGTGSANSPLHF. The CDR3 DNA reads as TGTGCCAGCAGTTACGGCACAGGGTCGGCGAATTCACCCCTCCACTTT.